The 4 T cell receptor beta chains below come from one sample, sequenced in a study of CD8+CD57+ T cells in acquired aplastic anemia. Both TCR beta VDJ combination and CDR3 sequence profiling were carried out. Genomic DNA was the template for this profiling. TCRdb reprocessed the reads via MiXCR and lists one record per CDR3 protein. The sample records about 160,000 distinct CDR3 sequences, roughly 48% being singletons. Those patients picked for sequencing had displayed CD8+CD57+ cell expansion on flow cytometry. Source material: sorted CD4+, CD8+, or CD8+CD57+ T cells (not recorded which) from PBMCs. These receptor sequences come from a human donor with aplastic anemia.

The chain carries TRBV2 and TRBJ2-5; 7 positions match TRBD1. V shed 1 base and J 2 bases; nucleotides not matched to a gene: 4. The CDR3 totals 15 residues. Germline assignment: CDR1 SNHLY and CDR2 FYNNEI. In nucleotides, the CDR3 is TGTGCCAGCAGTGAAGGGACAGGACCACAAGAGACCCAGTACTTC. Its protein product is CASSEGTGPQETQYF. The variable domain in full, with the rest retrieved from reference TRBV2 and TRBJ2-5, is EPEVTQTPSHQVTQMGQEVILRCVPISNHLYFYWYRQILGQKVEFLVSFYNNEISEKSEIFDDQFSVERPDGSNFTLKIRSTKLEDSAMYFCASSEGTGPQETQYFGPGTRLLVL.

This clonotype was observed at least ten times. The chain carries TRBV6-1 and TRBJ2-7, with D possibly called TRBD1 or TRBD2 (6 bases each). The CDR3 totals 13 residues. Germline V gene sequence: CDR1 MNHNS, CDR2 SASEGT. The V and J ends lost 5 bases and 3 bases respectively, with 11 bases between them. CDR3 bases: TGTGCCAGCAGTCTAGGGGGACTCTACGAGCAGTACTTC. Amino acid sequence: CASSLGGLYEQYF.

As for this clonotype: A much larger clone is a single base away; this may be a read error. The chain joins TRBV7-8 to TRBJ2-7; TRBD1 matches 7 bases. The CDR3 runs 12 residues. The germline V gene encodes CDR1 SGHVS and CDR2 FQNEAQ. V shed 5 bases and J 6 bases; nucleotides not matched to a gene: 4. The CDR3 nucleotides are TGTGCCAGCAGCGAGAACAGGGGCGAGCAGTACTTC. It translates to CASSENRGEQYF. Full variable domain (outside the CDR3, taken from reference TRBV7-8 and TRBJ2-7): GAGVSQSPRYKVAKRGQDVALRCDPISGHVSLFWYQQALGQGPEFLTYFQNEAQLDKSGLPSDRFFAERPEGSVSTLKIQRTQQEDSAVYLCASSENRGEQYFGPGTRLTVT.

The table lists this clonotype with many counts. The rearrangement joins TRBV7-2 to TRBJ2-7; D tentatively fits TRBD1 or TRBD2 (5 bases each). The germline V and J ends were trimmed by 5 bases and 3 bases, with 14 bases remaining between them. Germline CDR1 reads SGHTA; CDR2 reads FQGNSA. There are 14 residues in the CDR3. CDR3 amino acids: CASSRRGGVYEQYF. The CDR3, as DNA: TGTGCCAGCAGCCGACGGGGCGGAGTCTACGAGCAGTACTTC.